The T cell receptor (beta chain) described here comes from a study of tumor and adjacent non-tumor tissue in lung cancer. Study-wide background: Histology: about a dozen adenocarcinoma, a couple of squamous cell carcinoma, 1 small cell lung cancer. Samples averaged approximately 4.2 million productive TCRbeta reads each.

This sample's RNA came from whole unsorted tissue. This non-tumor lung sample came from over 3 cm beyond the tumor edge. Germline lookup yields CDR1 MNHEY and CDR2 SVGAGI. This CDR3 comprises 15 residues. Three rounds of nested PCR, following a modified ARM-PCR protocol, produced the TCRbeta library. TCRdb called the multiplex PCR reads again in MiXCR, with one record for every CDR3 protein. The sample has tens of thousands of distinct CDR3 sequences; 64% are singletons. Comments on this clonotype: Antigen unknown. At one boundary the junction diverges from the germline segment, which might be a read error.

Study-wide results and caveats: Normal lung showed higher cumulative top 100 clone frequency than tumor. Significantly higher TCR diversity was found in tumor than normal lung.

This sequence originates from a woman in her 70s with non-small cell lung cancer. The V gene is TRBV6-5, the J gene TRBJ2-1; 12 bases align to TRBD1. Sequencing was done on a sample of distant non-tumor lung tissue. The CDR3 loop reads CVSKGTGGGYTEQFF. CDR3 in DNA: TGTGTCAGCAAAGGGACAGGGGGCGGTTACACTGAGCAGTTCTTC.